One T cell receptor (beta chain) is described in this entry. Its antigen remains undetermined. Per-nucleotide qualities are absent, and no much larger clonotype sits a single base away. The data were obtained in a study of cytomegalovirus exposure and HLA in healthy donors (dated by TCRdb to between 2016 and 2019). Broadly, across the study: A later analysis indicated that the 120 validation repertoires were generated on the platform also employed for the 700 or so repertoires of the first cohort. To predict cytomegalovirus infection status, the study brought together high-throughput TCR immunosequencing, statistical association of individual TCRs with disease status, and machine learning. The study was designed to test whether signatures of past pathogen exposure could be identified by cataloging public T cell receptors. In addition to the first cohort of around 670 subjects, a separate validation cohort of approximately 130 different subjects was used.

The donors belonged to the validation cohort of about 120 subjects, which was separate from the 666-subject first cohort. Inclusive of the bounding cysteine and phenylalanine, the CDR3 is 16 residues long. The kept DNA is CDR3 alone, 48 bases in frame from the first base. Deletion took 2 bases off V and 1 base off J, with a span of 14 bases between the germline ends. CDR1 MGHDK and CDR2 SYGVNS are derived from the germline V gene. Libraries were made using the immunoSEQ multiplex PCR assay. The paper's processing steps were these. A statistical classification framework was built to diagnose cytomegalovirus status from the catalog of TCR beta chain sequences. TCRdb limited this immuneACCESS table to in-frame rearrangements with V and J called. A share of clones is missing; checked studies link under half to unresolved V genes, and the rest is unexplained. Clone size and V and J calls were adopted from that table, with D and trimming inferred from the DNA. The sample includes approximately 200,000 clones, with around four fifths observed a single time. The ten largest account for less than 9% of the sample.

Overall study outcomes, separate from this receptor: A few of the identified cytomegalovirus-associated TCR beta chains were confirmed in vitro to be specific for cytomegalovirus antigens. The authors suggested that the approach could potentially be extended to other disease states and immunological phenotypes. In both the original and validation cohorts, the classifier was reported to diagnose cytomegalovirus status with high specificity and sensitivity. A total of 164 TCR beta chains were listed by the study as associated with cytomegalovirus. A later analysis found that TCRs clustered in the first cohort also tended to co-occur in the roughly 120 validation repertoires, with about 94% of cluster scores above 0. All 120 or so repertoires were used to score co-occurrence in the validation cohort in a later analysis, because that analysis had no HLA typing for the cohort. Across donors, most TCR sequences were observed very rarely, whereas some public TCRs were present in many individuals.

The receptor was derived from a man aged 18 to 30 in good health and CMV-seropositive. The receptor chain draws on TRBV25-1 and TRBJ1-1, with no D gene named confidently. Sequencing input: PBMCs. The CDR3 has the sequence CASSEGVFGGNTEAFF. The DNA is as follows: TGTGCCAGCAGTGAAGGTGTTTTCGGAGGGAACACTGAAGCTTTCTTT.